The clone carrying this TCR beta chain has a handful of counts. The antigen remains undetermined. Uncontrolled infection, other autoimmune disease, pregnancy or lactation barred patients from enrollment. This record belongs to a study of T cells in Graves' hyperthyroidism and ophthalmopathy. Trimming took 4 bases from V and 3 from J; bases not matched to a gene: 7. The CDR3 has 15 residues. Germline CDR1 is MGHRA and CDR2 is YSYEKL. Overall study results and limits: Ophthalmopathy, as predicted by the model, came a median 6.5 months after the prediction.

Amplified TCR beta CDR3 regions came from RNA transcripts. The TCR CDR3 was amplified in a first-round RT-PCR using the HTBI primer set. TCRdb used MiXCR to reprocess the multiplex PCR reads, holding one entry per CDR3 protein. Of about 480,000 distinct CDR3 sequences listed, about an eighth were seen once; the top ten hold around a sixth. Sequencing input: blood. The receptor was isolated from a woman aged 18-29 years with Graves' hyperthyroidism. The genes are TRBV4-1 and TRBJ2-7, with 9 bases identical to TRBD1. In DNA form, the CDR3 reads TGCGCCAGCAGCCGCGGGGACAGGGATAACTACGAGCAGTACTTC. Its protein is CASSRGDRDNYEQYF.